The 12 T cell receptor beta chains listed next were all sequenced from one sample in a study of blood T cells in healthy people across ages. Combining a sample-barcoded 5' primer with a J-beta primer mix, a second PCR ran for 7 to 11 cycles. TCRdb independently ran MiXCR on the 5' RACE reads; one entry per CDR3 protein. The sample carries approximately 850,000 distinct CDR3 sequences, 44% recorded once. Material for sequencing was blood. The receptor set was obtained from a man aged 60 to 69 in good health.

In its sample, this clonotype was seen a few times. The chain is built from TRBV6-2 or TRBV6-3 and TRBJ2-3, with 8 positions matching TRBD1. The germline V gene encodes CDR1 MNHEY and CDR2 SVGEGT. The CDR3 totals 16 residues. V was clipped by 6 bases and J by 7 bases; unmatched bases: 15. CDR3 nucleotides: TGTGCCAGCAGCCCCAGGGGGACAGGACACATGAATACGCAGTATTTT. This encodes CASSPRGTGHMNTQYF.

This clonotype was detected a few times. This sequence joins TRBV5-1 and TRBJ2-1, with a weak D call TRBD1 (5 bases). Per germline, CDR1 SGHRS and CDR2 YFSETQ. Trimming cost V 4 bases and J 8 bases, with 16 bases left between them. There are 14 residues in the CDR3. CDR3 in DNA: TGCGCCAGCAGCCGCGGCCAGGGTGGCTATGAGCAGTTCTTC. It codes for CASSRGQGGYEQFF.

This clonotype has a handful of counts. The chain uses TRBV6-5 and TRBJ1-4; tentatively, D is TRBD1 (5 bases). V lost 2 bases to trimming and J lost 5 bases, with 9 bases between them. Germline CDR1 and CDR2: MNHEY and SVGAGI. The length of the CDR3 is 14 residues. The CDR3 DNA is TGTGCCAGCAGTTACCGGGGGGGGAATGAAAAACTGTTTTTT. Amino acids: CASSYRGGNEKLFF.

This clonotype has just a few counts. The V call is TRBV20-1, the J call TRBJ2-3; 9 nucleotides line up with TRBD2. CDR3 length equals 15 residues. With V trimmed by 4 bases and J by 1 base, 6 bases remained unmatched. CDR1 is DFQATT, CDR2 SNEGSKA, per germline (reference sequence). The CDR3 spells CSAISAGGGTDTQYF. Written as DNA, the CDR3 is TGCAGTGCTATCTCCGCGGGGGGGGGCACAGATACGCAGTATTTT.

The chain recombines TRBV6-2 or TRBV6-3 with TRBJ1-1; perhaps TRBD1 as D (5 bases). CDR3 length: 14 residues. Germline CDR1 reads MNHEY; CDR2 reads SVGEGT. Between the trimmed V and J ends, which lost 6 bases and 1 base, there was a span of 12 bases. CDR3 region: CASRLPGQNTEAFF. As DNA, the CDR3 is TGTGCCAGCAGGCTCCCTGGACAGAACACTGAAGCTTTCTTT.

This chain connects TRBV6-6 to TRBJ2-1, with 11 bases fitting TRBD2. The better agreement between TRBJ2-7 and the DNA end casts doubt on the J call. Germline V gives CDR1 MNHNY, CDR2 SVGAGI (reference sequence). The CDR3 runs to 16 residues. The CDR3 DNA reads as TGTGCCAGCAGTTACTCGGCGGGACTAGCGGTCAATGAGCAGTACTTC. It translates to CASSYSAGLAVNEQYF.

This clonotype appeared a few times. The chain is built from TRBV12-3 or TRBV12-4 and TRBJ1-4; 8 nucleotides line up with TRBD1. The CDR3 extends over 15 amino acids. J was trimmed by 0 bases and V by 5 bases; bases with no gene match: 2. The CDR3 sequence is CASSGTGSTNEKLFF. CDR3 coding DNA: TGTGCCAGCAGTGGGACAGGCTCAACTAATGAAAAACTGTTTTTT.

Details on this clonotype: This sequence may be a read error, since a much larger clone differs from it by one base. The chain recombines TRBV11-2 with TRBJ2-2, with D unresolved. The length of the CDR3 is 11 residues. The germline CDR1 and CDR2 sequences are SGHAT and FQNNGV. CDR3 nucleotides: TGTACCAGCAGCTTAGCCGGGGAGCTGTTTTTT. This codes for CTSSLAGELFF.

This clonotype was seen just once. J is TRBJ1-2 and V is TRBV20-1; D unresolved. The V end was cut by 0 bases, the J end by 4 bases, with 9 bases between. The germline V gene encodes CDR1 DFQATT and CDR2 SNEGSKA (reference sequence). This CDR3 region has 13 residues. CDR3 sequence (DNA): TGCAGTGCTAGAGAGTCGCAGACCTATGGCTACACCTTC. Translating gives CSARESQTYGYTF.

This clonotype came up a few times. V is TRBV4-3 and J is TRBJ2-4; no reliable D call. The CDR3 runs to 17 residues. In germline, CDR1 is LGHNA, CDR2 YSLEER. Trimming cost V 4 bases and J 0 bases, with 16 bases left between them. The CDR3 DNA is TGCGCCAGCAGCCGAGAGACAACTCCTATAGCCAAAAACATTCAGTACTTC. Translated: CASSRETTPIAKNIQYF.

The chain combines TRBV3-1 with TRBJ1-1, with 9 positions matching TRBD1. Trimming removed 4 bases from V and 4 bases from J; junction bases left unmatched: 4. The CDR3 is made up of 14 amino acids. Germline CDR1 and CDR2: LGHDT and YNNKEL (reference sequence). The CDR3 here is CASSRDREGTEAFF. The CDR3 DNA reads as TGTGCCAGCAGCCGGGACAGGGAGGGCACTGAAGCTTTCTTT.

The chain uses TRBV24-1 and TRBJ2-7; D may match TRBD1 or TRBD2 (6 bases each). V lost 2 bases and J 7 bases, leaving 14 bases between the germline ends. The CDR3 contains 14 residues. CDR1 is KGHDR and CDR2 is SFDVKD in the germline V gene. The CDR3 here is CATSDSGGGNEQYF. For the CDR3, the DNA is TGTGCCACCAGTGATTCTGGGGGCGGGAATGAGCAGTACTTC.